Sequencing of this T cell receptor (beta chain) was carried out in a study of T cell responses to AZD1222 COVID-19 vaccine. Measured with immunoSEQ multiplex PCR; TCRdb has only the in-frame clones, and not every one. Of about 120,000 clones in the sample, 80% to 90% were seen once. This clone was observed once. This CDR3 has 16 amino acids. The germline gives CDR1 SGHRS, CDR2 YFSETQ. V lost 0 bases and J lost 4, with 16 bases in between. The J gene is TRBJ1-1, the V gene TRBV5-1; D gene uncertain. Sequencing was performed on peripheral blood, taken on day 0 of AZD1222 vaccination. This TCR was recovered from an adult in good health. The CDR3 reads CASSLAVGGHGTEAFF. In DNA form, the CDR3 reads TGCGCCAGCAGCTTGGCCGTAGGAGGGCATGGCACTGAAGCTTTCTTT.